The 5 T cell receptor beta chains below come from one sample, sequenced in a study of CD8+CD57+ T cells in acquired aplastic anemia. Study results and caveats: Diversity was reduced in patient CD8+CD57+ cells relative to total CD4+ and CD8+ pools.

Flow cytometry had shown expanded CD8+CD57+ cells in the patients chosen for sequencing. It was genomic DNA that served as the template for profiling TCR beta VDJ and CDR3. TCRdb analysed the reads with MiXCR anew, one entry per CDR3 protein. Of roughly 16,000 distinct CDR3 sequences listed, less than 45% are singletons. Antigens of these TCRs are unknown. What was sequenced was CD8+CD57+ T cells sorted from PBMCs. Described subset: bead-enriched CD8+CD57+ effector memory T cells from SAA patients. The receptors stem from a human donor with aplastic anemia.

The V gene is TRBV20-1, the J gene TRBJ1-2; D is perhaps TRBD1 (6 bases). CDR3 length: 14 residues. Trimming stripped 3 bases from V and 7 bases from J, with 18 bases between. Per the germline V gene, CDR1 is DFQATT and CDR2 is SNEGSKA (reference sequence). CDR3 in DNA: TGCAGTGCTAGCCCTGAGGGGGGCCGGAGTGGCTACACCTTC. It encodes CSASPEGGRSGYTF.

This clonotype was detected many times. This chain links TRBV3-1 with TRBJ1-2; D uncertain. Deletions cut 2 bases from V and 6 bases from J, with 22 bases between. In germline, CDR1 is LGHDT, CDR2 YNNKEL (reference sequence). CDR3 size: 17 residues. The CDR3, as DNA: TGTGCCAGCAGCCAATGGCAGGATGCCCCTTTATTCGATGGCTACACCTTC. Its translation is CASSQWQDAPLFDGYTF. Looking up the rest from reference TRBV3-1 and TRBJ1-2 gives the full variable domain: DTAVSQTPKYLVTQMGNDKSIKCEQNLGHDTMYWYKQDSKKFLKIMFSYNNKELIINETVPNRFSPKSPDKAHLNLHINSLELGDSAVYFCASSQWQDAPLFDGYTFGSGTRLTVV.

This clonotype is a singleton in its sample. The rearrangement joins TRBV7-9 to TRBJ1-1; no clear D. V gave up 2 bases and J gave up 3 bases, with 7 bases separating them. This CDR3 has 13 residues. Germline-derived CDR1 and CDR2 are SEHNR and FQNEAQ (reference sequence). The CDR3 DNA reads TGTGCCAGCAGCTTAAGGGAACACACTGAAGCTTTCTTT. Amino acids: CASSLREHTEAFF.

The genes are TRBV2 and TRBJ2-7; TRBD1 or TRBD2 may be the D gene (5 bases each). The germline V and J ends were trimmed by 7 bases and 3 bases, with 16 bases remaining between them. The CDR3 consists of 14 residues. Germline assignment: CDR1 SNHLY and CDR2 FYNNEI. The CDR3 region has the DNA TGTGCCAGCATAAAAGGGACCGGTAACTACGAGCAGTACTTC. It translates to CASIKGTGNYEQYF.

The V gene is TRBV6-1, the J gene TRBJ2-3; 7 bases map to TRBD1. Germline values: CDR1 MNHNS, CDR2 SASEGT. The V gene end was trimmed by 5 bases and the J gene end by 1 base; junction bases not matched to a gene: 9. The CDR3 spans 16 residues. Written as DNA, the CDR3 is TGTGCCAGCAGTCAAACAGGGGTTTTTGGCACAGATACGCAGTATTTT. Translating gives CASSQTGVFGTDTQYF.